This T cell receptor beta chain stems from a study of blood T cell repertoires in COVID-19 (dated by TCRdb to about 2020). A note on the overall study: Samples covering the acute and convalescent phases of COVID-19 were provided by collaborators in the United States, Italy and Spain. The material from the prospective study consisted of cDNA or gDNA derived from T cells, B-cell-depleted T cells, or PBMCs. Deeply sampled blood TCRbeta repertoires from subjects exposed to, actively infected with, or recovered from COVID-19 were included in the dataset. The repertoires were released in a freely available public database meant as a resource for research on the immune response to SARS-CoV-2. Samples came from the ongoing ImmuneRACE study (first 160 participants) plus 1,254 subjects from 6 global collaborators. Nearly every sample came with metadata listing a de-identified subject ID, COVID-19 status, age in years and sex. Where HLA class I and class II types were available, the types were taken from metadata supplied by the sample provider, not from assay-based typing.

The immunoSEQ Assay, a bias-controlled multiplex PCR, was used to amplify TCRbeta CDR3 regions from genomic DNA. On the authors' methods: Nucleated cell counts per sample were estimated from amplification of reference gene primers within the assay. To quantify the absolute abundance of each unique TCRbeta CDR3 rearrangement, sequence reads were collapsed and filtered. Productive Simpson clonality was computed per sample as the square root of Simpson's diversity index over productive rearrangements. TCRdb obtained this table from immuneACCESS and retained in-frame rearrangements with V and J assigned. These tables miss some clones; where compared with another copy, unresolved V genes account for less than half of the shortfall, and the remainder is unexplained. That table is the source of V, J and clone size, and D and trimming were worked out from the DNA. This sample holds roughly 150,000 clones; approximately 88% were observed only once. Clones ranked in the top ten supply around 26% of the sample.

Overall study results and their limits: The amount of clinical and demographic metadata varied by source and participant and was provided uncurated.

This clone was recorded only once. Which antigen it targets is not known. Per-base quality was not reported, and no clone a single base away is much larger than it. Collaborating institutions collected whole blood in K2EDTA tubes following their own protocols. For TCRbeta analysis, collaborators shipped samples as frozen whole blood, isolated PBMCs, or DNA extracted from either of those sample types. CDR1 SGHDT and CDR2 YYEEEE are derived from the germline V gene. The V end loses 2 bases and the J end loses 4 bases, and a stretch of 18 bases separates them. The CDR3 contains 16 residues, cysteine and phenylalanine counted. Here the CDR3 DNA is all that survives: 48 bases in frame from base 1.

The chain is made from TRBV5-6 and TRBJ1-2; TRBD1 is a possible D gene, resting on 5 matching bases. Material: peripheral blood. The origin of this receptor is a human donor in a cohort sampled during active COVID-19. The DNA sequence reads TGTGCCAGCAGCTTACTGGGGGAGGGAGAGGGCTATGGCTACACCTTC. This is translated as CASSLLGEGEGYGYTF.